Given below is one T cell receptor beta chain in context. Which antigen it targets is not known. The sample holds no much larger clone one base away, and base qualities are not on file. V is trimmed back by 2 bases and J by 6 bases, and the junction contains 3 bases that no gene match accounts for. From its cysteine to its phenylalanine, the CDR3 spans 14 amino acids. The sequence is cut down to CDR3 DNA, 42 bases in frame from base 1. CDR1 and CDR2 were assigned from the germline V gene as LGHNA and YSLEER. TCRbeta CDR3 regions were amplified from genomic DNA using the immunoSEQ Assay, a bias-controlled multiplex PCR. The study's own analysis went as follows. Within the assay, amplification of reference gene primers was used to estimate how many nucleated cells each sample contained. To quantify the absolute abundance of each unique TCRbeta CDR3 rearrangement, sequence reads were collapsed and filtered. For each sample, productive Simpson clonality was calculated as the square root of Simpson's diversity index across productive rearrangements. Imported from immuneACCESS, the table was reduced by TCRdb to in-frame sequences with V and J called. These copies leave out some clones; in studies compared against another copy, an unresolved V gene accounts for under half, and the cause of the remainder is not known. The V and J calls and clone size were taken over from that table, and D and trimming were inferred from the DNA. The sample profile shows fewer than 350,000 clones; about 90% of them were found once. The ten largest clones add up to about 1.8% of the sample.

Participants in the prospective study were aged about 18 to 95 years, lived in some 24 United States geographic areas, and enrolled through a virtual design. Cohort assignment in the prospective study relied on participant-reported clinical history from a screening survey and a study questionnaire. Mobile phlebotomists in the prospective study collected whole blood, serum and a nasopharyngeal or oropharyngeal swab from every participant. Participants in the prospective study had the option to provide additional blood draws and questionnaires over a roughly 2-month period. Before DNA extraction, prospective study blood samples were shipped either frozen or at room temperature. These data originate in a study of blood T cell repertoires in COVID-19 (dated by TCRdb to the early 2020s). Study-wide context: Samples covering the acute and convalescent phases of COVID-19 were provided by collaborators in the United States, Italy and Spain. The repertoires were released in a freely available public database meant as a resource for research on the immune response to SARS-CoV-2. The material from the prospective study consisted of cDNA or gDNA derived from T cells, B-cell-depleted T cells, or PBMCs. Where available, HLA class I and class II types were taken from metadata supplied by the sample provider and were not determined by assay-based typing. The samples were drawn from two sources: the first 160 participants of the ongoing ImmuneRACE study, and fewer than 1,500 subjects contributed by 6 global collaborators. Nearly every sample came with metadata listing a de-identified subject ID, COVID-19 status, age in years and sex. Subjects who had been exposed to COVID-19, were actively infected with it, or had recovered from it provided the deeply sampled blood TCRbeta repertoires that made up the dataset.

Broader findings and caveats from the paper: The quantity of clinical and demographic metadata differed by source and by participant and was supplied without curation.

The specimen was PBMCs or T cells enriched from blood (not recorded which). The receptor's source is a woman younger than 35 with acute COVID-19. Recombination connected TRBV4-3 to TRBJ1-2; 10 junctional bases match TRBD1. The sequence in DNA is TGCGCCAGCAGCCAACGACAGGGGGCGGATGGCTACACCTTC. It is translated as CASSQRQGADGYTF.